The source of this T cell receptor beta chain is a study of vaccination effects on CD4 cells after COVID-19. The overall study: Every well housed 1.5 million to 2 million PBMC, which grew in culture alongside 10 IU/ml IL-2 and approximately 10 ug/ml peptides.

Germline lookup yields CDR1 LNHNV and CDR2 YYDKDF (reference sequence). The CDR3 has 13 amino acids. V gave up 3 bases and J gave up 6 bases, with 10 bases separating them. With regard to this clone: Its antigen is unknown.

TCRdb's table, derived via immunoSEQ multiplex PCR, lists solely in-frame clones and lacks some. This table has fewer than 85,000 clones, around 69% appearing once. Once cultured for approximately 10 days, the cells underwent separation to obtain CD4+ T cells. It was two doses of either the BNT162b2 or mRNA-1273 vaccine that participants received. Half-medium changes using IL-2 medium occurred on days 3 and 7. The chain uses TRBV15 and TRBJ2-3; no definite D call. The TCR originated in a human donor who received a COVID-19 vaccine. The sequenced sample was CD4+ T cells from PBMCs cultured without peptide, obtained after COVID-19 vaccination. CDR3 in DNA: TGTGCCACCAGCAGTCGACCGCCGGATACGCAGTATTTT. This codes for CATSSRPPDTQYF.